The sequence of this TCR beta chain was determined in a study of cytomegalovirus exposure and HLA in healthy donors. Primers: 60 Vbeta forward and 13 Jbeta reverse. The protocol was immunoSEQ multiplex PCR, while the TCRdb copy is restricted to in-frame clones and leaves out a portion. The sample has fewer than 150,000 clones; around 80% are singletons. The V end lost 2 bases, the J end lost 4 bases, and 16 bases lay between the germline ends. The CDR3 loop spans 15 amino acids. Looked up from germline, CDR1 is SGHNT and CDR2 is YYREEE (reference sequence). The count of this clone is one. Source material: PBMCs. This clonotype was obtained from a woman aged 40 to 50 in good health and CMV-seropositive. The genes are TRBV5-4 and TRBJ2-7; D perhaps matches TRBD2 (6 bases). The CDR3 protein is CASSFGQLASYEQYF. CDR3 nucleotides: TGTGCCAGCAGCTTTGGTCAGCTAGCGAGTTACGAGCAGTACTTC. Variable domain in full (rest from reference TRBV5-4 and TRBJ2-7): ETGVTQSPTHLIKTRGQQVTLRCSSQSGHNTVSWYQQALGQGPQFIFQYYREEENGRGNFPPRFSGLQFPNYSSELNVNALELDDSALYLCASSFGQLASYEQYFGPGTRLTVT.